Below are 22 T cell receptor beta chains sequenced from a single sample in a study of type 1 regulatory T cells. In TCRdb, the reads were re-called with MiXCR into one record per CDR3 protein. The table lists over 55,000 distinct CDR3 sequences, about 50% of them singletons, with more than 2% in the top ten. Their target antigens are unknown. Source material: cultured non-Tr1 T cells, either the whole culture or a sorted T cell fraction (not recorded which). The source of these receptors is a human donor in good health.

The chain is built from TRBV28 and TRBJ1-1, with D unclear. This CDR3 is 14 amino acids long. Germline values: CDR1 MDHEN, CDR2 SYDVKM. The V end lost 2 bases, the J end lost 5 bases, and 12 bases lay between the germline ends. The CDR3 coding sequence is TGTGCCAGCAGTTTACTGGCCCGGAGGACTGAAGCTTTCTTT. Its protein is CASSLLARRTEAFF.

This clonotype was seen a handful of times. The chain joins TRBV5-1 to TRBJ2-1, with TRBD2 as a possible D gene (5 bases). The germline V gene has CDR1 SGHRS and CDR2 YFSETQ. The CDR3 is made up of 13 amino acids. Trimming left V 5 bases short and J 5 bases short, with 11 bases between. CDR3 DNA: TGCGCCAGCAGGTTTGAGGGAGACAATGAGCAGTTCTTC. It encodes CASRFEGDNEQFF.

This clonotype was seen a few times. The J gene is TRBJ1-1, the V gene TRBV7-8; no clear D gene. Trimming pared 2 bases from V and 0 bases from J, leaving 10 bases between. Germline V gene data show CDR1 as SGHVS and CDR2 as FQNEAQ. The length of the CDR3 is 15 residues. The chain's CDR3 is CASSLLPGLNTEAFF. The CDR3 DNA follows: TGTGCCAGCAGCTTACTGCCGGGGTTGAACACTGAAGCTTTCTTT.

This clonotype has only a few counts. The V call is TRBV3-1, the J call TRBJ2-4; 8 bases are a match to TRBD1. Trimming removed 4 bases from V and 11 bases from J; junction bases left unmatched: 7. Germline CDR1 is LGHDT and CDR2 is YNNKEL (reference sequence). This CDR3 is built from 13 residues. The CDR3 region is CASSRRDRPLQYF. The CDR3 coding sequence is TGTGCCAGCAGCCGCCGGGACAGGCCTCTTCAGTACTTC.

The chain recombines TRBV12-3 or TRBV12-4 with TRBJ1-3; D is unclear. The CDR3 is 15 amino acids. The ends were cut back, 3 bases at V and 2 bases at J, with 11 bases in the middle. This chain's CDR3 is CASSFGGITGNTIYF. In nucleotides, the CDR3 is TGTGCCAGCAGTTTTGGCGGGATAACTGGAAACACCATATATTTT.

This clonotype was counted a few times. The chain has TRBV7-2 and TRBJ2-1; D may be TRBD2 (7 bases). The germline V and J ends were trimmed by 0 bases and 4 bases, with 22 bases remaining between them. The CDR3 has 19 amino acids. Germline CDR1 SGHTA, CDR2 FQGNSA. In DNA, the CDR3 is TGTGCCAGCAGCTTAGCGGGGGGGCCCCAATCCCGCATATACAATGAGCAGTTCTTC. Translating it yields CASSLAGGPQSRIYNEQFF.

V gene TRBV5-6 combines with J gene TRBJ2-5, with a tentative D call TRBD1 (6 bases). V lost 1 base to trimming and J lost 2 bases, with 9 bases between them. Germline CDR1 SGHDT, CDR2 YYEEEE. The CDR3 spans 14 residues. This chain's CDR3 is CASSLFGQQETQYF. CDR3 in DNA: TGTGCCAGCAGCTTGTTCGGACAGCAAGAGACCCAGTACTTC.

The V and J genes are TRBV11-2 and TRBJ1-3; no clear D. CDR3 length: 13 amino acids. V lost 6 bases and J lost 4, with 10 bases in between. The germline gives CDR1 SGHAT, CDR2 FQNNGV. For the CDR3, the DNA is TGTGCCAGCAGGGGTTCTGTGGGAAACACCATATATTTT. This translates into CASRGSVGNTIYF.

The chain links TRBV12-3 or TRBV12-4 to TRBJ2-3; the match to TRBD1 covers 8 bases. The CDR3 is made up of 15 amino acids. The V and J ends lost 6 bases and 0 bases, in that order; junction bases with no gene match: 5. The CDR3 is CASRSRGQSTDTQYF. CDR3 coding DNA: TGTGCCAGCAGAAGCAGGGGGCAAAGCACAGATACGCAGTATTTT.

The chain recombines TRBV11-2 with TRBJ2-3; 12 bases are a match to TRBD2. The CDR3 is made up of 19 amino acids. Germline assignment: CDR1 SGHAT and CDR2 FQNNGV. Trimming removed 0 bases from V and 4 bases from J; junction bases left unmatched: 11. The CDR3 nucleotides read TGTGCCAGCAGCTTAGAAGGTGGTTCTAGCGGGGGGGGGCCAGATACGCAGTATTTT. It is translated as CASSLEGGSSGGGPDTQYF.

This clonotype was observed a few times. V is TRBV5-1 and J is TRBJ2-3; D may match TRBD1 or TRBD2 (6 bases each). V was trimmed by 7 bases and J by 4 bases, leaving 16 bases between them. There are 14 residues in the CDR3. Looked up from germline, CDR1 is SGHRS and CDR2 is YFSETQ. CDR3 in DNA: TGCGCCAGCGCCAGGGGAGGAGGGGCAGATACGCAGTATTTT. Translation: CASARGGGADTQYF.

The chain joins TRBV20-1 to TRBJ2-2; D may be TRBD2 (6 bases). The V gene lost 4 bases and the J gene lost 1 base, with 10 bases spanning the gap. CDR1 and CDR2 from the germline V gene are DFQATT and SNEGSKA (reference sequence). The CDR3 length is 14 residues. The DNA for the CDR3 is TGCAGTGCTACCGGGACTTTGAACACCGGGGAGCTGTTTTTT. It specifies CSATGTLNTGELFF.

This rearrangement joins TRBV5-4 to TRBJ1-3; D unclear. Germline V gene data show CDR1 as SGHNT and CDR2 as YYREEE (reference sequence). The CDR3 totals 15 residues. Trimming left V 4 bases short and J 0 bases short, with 11 bases between. CDR3 DNA sequence: TGTGCCAGCAGCCCGGACCGCAGCTCTGGAAACACCATATATTTT. Translated: CASSPDRSSGNTIYF.

In this sample, this clonotype turned up a few times. The chain couples TRBV19 to TRBJ2-1; the D call may be TRBD1 or TRBD2 (5 bases each). CDR1 and CDR2 from the germline V gene are LNHDA and SQIVND (reference sequence). The CDR3 spans 16 residues. Trimming took 1 base from V and 0 from J, leaving 10 bases between them. CDR3 in amino acids: CASSIGGTSSYNEQFF. The CDR3 nucleotides are TGTGCCAGTAGTATAGGGGGGACCAGCTCCTACAATGAGCAGTTCTTC.

V is TRBV12-3 or TRBV12-4 and J is TRBJ1-1; D gene uncertain. The CDR3 has 13 residues. The V gene lost 3 bases and the J gene lost 4 bases, with 9 bases spanning the gap. The CDR3 loop reads CASSLWNPTEAFF. CDR3 coding DNA: TGTGCCAGCAGTTTGTGGAATCCCACTGAAGCTTTCTTT.

The chain employs TRBV12-3 or TRBV12-4 and TRBJ2-5; 10 bases match TRBD2. The CDR3 is 14 amino acids. V lost 5 bases and J lost 3; bases outside the gene matches: 3. CDR3 loop: CASSKAGGKETQYF. CDR3 sequence (DNA): TGTGCCAGCAGTAAAGCGGGGGGGAAAGAGACCCAGTACTTC.

This clonotype was recorded many times. The chain employs TRBV7-3 and TRBJ2-3, with D unresolved. This CDR3 region has 13 residues. Germline lookup yields CDR1 SGHTA and CDR2 FQGTGA. V lost 5 bases and J lost 6, with 12 bases in between. In DNA form, the CDR3 reads TGTGCCAGCAGCCCACTCTCTGGGGATACGCAGTATTTT. This translates into CASSPLSGDTQYF.

This clonotype was counted ten times or more. The V and J genes are TRBV29-1 and TRBJ1-4; 8 nucleotides match TRBD1. V shed 6 bases, J shed 1 base, and the junction held 7 bases outside the gene matches. The CDR3 has 15 residues. Germline CDR1 SQVTM, CDR2 ANQGSEA. In nucleotides, the CDR3 is TGCAGCGTAAGACAGGGGAGGAAAACTAATGAAAAACTGTTTTTT. Its translation is CSVRQGRKTNEKLFF.

Comment on this clonotype: This may arise from a read error, as a much more abundant clone is one base away. The CDR3 DNA reads TGTGCCAGCAGGCCGGGACTAGCGGGGGGGGAGACCTACAATGAGCAGTTCTTC. Translating gives CASRPGLAGGETYNEQFF. The chain is built from TRBV5-6 and TRBJ2-1; 16 nucleotides align to TRBD2. V shed 5 bases, J shed 2 bases, and the junction held 7 bases outside the gene matches. Germline-derived CDR1 and CDR2 are SGHDT and YYEEEE. The CDR3 is made up of 18 amino acids.

The chain recombines TRBV5-4 with TRBJ2-3; D is perhaps TRBD1 or TRBD2 (5 bases each). Trimming took off 1 base at V and 2 bases at J, with 8 bases between the two ends. Germline V gene data show CDR1 as SGHNT and CDR2 as YYREEE (reference sequence). There are 14 residues in the CDR3. DNA for the CDR3: TGTGCCAGCAGCTTGACCGGGACCACAGATACGCAGTATTTT. Its translation: CASSLTGTTDTQYF.

This clonotype is medium-sized by share. J is TRBJ2-1 and V is TRBV24-1; unclear D gene. This CDR3 spans 12 amino acids. CDR1 and CDR2 from the germline V gene are KGHDR and SFDVKD. V lost 4 bases, J lost 12 bases, and 12 bases lay in between. CDR3 DNA sequence: TGTGCCACCAGTGAACCGGGTGTTGGGCAGTTCTTC. This sequence encodes CATSEPGVGQFF.

The rearrangement uses TRBV7-3 and TRBJ2-2; 10 bases are shared with TRBD2. The CDR3 length is 16 residues. J was trimmed by 7 bases and V by 2 bases; bases with no gene match: 7. Germline CDR1 SGHTA, CDR2 FQGTGA. The CDR3, as DNA: TGTGCCAGCAGCTTATCCCAGCGGGGGGGCCACGGGGAGCTGTTTTTT. Residues: CASSLSQRGGHGELFF.